This TCR beta chain was profiled in a study of cytomegalovirus exposure and HLA in healthy donors. Study-wide results and caveats: Across donors, presence/absence analyses took sequencing depth to be roughly uniform.

PCR primers comprised 60 Vbeta and 13 Jbeta primers. The repertoire was sequenced with immunoSEQ multiplex PCR; TCRdb's copy has only in-frame clones and lacks some. The table records roughly 93,000 clones, over 70% of them present only once. With respect to this clone: What it binds is unknown.

Each donor was healthy, and each was a bone marrow donor. Though probably carrying unrecorded immune exposures, donors were nominally healthy at sampling. The sample consisted of PBMCs. The clonotype comes from a young man in good health and CMV-seropositive.

In DNA, the CDR3 is TGCGCCAGCAGCCAAGACCCCGGTAGGTCAGCGGGAGCCGGAGAGACCCAGTACTTC. This gives the protein CASSQDPGRSAGAGETQYF. The chain combines TRBV4-1 with TRBJ2-5; 8 bases line up with TRBD2. CDR1 and CDR2 from the germline V gene are MGHRA and YSYEKL. The CDR3 totals 19 residues. V was pared by 0 bases and J by 4 bases, with 16 bases of the junction left unmatched.